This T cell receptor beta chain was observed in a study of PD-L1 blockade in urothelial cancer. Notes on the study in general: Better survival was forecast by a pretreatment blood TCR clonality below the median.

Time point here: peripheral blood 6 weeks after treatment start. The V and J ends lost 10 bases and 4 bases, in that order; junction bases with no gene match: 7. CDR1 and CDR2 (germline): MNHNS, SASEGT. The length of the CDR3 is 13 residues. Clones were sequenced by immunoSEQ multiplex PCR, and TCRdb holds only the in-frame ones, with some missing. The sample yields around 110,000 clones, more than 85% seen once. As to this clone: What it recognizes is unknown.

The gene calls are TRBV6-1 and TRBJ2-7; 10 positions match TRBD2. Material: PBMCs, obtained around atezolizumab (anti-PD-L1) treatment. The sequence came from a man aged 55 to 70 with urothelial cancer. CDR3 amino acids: CAISLAGEYEQYF. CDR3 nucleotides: TGTGCCATCTCCCTAGCGGGAGAATACGAGCAGTACTTC.